Presented here are 11 T cell receptor beta chains from one specimen sequenced in a study of OX40 agonist ivuxolimab in advanced cancers. Sequencing was performed with immunoSEQ multiplex PCR; in TCRdb, only in-frame clones are kept and a portion is missing. The top ten hold 3% to 4.5% of the sample, which has 65,000 or so clones, about 82% seen once. This material consisted of CD4+ or CD8+ T cells sorted from blood, taken in a trial of the OX40 agonist ivuxolimab. These receptors were collected from an adult with an advanced solid tumor such as melanoma, head and neck, liver or kidney cancer.

V usage is TRBV5-6 and J usage is TRBJ2-5; D might be TRBD1 (5 bases). TRBJ2-7 matches the DNA end more closely, so the J call is doubtful. This CDR3 comprises 14 residues. The V gene's germline CDR1 is SGHDT and CDR2 YYEEEE. The CDR3: CASSLEGLGYEQYF. DNA for the CDR3: TGTGCCAGCAGCTTGGAGGGGTTAGGCTACGAGCAGTACTTC.

The chain couples TRBV6-5 to TRBJ1-1, with D perhaps matching TRBD1 (5 bases). V was pared by 2 bases and J by 5 bases, with 9 bases between. Germline values: CDR1 MNHEY, CDR2 SVGAGI. This CDR3 is 13 amino acids long. This CDR3 is CASSYGGWTEAFF. In DNA form, the CDR3 reads TGTGCCAGCAGTTACGGGGGTTGGACTGAAGCTTTCTTT.

V and J are TRBV7-2 and TRBJ2-2; weak D call: TRBD1 (6 bases). The V end was cut by 2 bases, the J end by 0 bases, with 10 bases between. From germline, CDR1 is SGHTA and CDR2 FQGNSA. The CDR3 is made up of 16 amino acids. The CDR3 protein is CASSLTGGTNTGELFF. The CDR3 coding sequence is TGTGCCAGCAGCTTAACTGGGGGCACGAACACCGGGGAGCTGTTTTTT.

V gene TRBV6-5 combines with J gene TRBJ2-2; D is unresolved. Trimming removed 3 bases at V and 3 bases at J, with 5 bases between. This CDR3 comprises 13 residues. Germline assignment: CDR1 MNHEY and CDR2 SVGAGI. CDR3 nucleotides: TGTGCCAGCAGTTATTGGGACACCGGGGAGCTGTTTTTT. It specifies CASSYWDTGELFF.

The J gene is TRBJ2-3, the V gene TRBV5-1, with D perhaps matching TRBD1 (6 bases). V was shortened by 2 bases and J by 2 bases, with 15 bases between the two germline ends. CDR1 is SGHRS, CDR2 YFSETQ, per germline. There are 16 residues in the CDR3. In nucleotides, the CDR3 is TGCGCCAGCAGCTTACAGGGTGCCGTTACCACAGATACGCAGTATTTT. It encodes CASSLQGAVTTDTQYF.

This clone was seen a single time. The chain links TRBV5-4 to TRBJ2-1, with 10 bases fitting TRBD1. The CDR3 totals 16 residues. Germline trimming cut 6 bases from V and 8 bases from J; bases unmatched to any gene: 14. CDR1 is SGHNT and CDR2 is YYREEE in the germline V gene (reference sequence). CDR3 amino acids: CASTMGGQGGYHEQFF. CDR3 in DNA: TGTGCCAGCACCATGGGAGGACAGGGGGGTTATCATGAGCAGTTCTTC.

The J gene is TRBJ1-1, the V gene TRBV6-5; a weak D match, TRBD1 (5 bases). The V end lost 7 bases, the J end lost 7 bases, and 16 bases lay between the germline ends. Germline CDR1 is MNHEY and CDR2 is SVGAGI. The CDR3 has 13 amino acids. CDR3 loop: CASTHEGDDEAFF. DNA for the CDR3: TGTGCCAGCACCCACGAAGGGGATGATGAAGCTTTCTTT.

The chain carries TRBV9 and TRBJ2-3; D is uncertain. The CDR3 totals 13 residues. The germline V and J ends were trimmed by 3 bases and 2 bases, with 7 bases remaining between them. Germline assignment: CDR1 SGDLS and CDR2 YYNGEE. In nucleotides, the CDR3 is TGTGCCAGCAGCGCCCGACCCACAGATACGCAGTATTTT. It translates to CASSARPTDTQYF.

This clone has a single count. This chain uses TRBV9 with TRBJ2-7; D is possibly TRBD1 or TRBD2 (5 bases each). Germline values: CDR1 SGDLS, CDR2 YYNGEE. This CDR3 region has 14 residues. Trimming removed 0 bases from V and 4 bases from J, with 11 bases in between. CDR3: CASSVDGTSYEQYF. In DNA, the CDR3 is TGTGCCAGCAGCGTAGATGGGACCTCGTACGAGCAGTACTTC.

About this clone: At the DNA level, this CDR3 is encoded by other sequences in the same sample as well. The V gene is TRBV11-2, the J gene TRBJ1-2; 11 bases line up with TRBD1. This CDR3 is built from 15 residues. With 1 base clipped from V and 2 bases from J, the junction kept 0 bases outside the gene matches. From germline, CDR1 is SGHAT and CDR2 FQNNGV. CDR3: CASSLGTGGNYGYTF. The CDR3 nucleotides read TGTGCCAGCAGCTTAGGGACAGGGGGCAACTATGGCTACACCTTC.

V and J are TRBV5-1 and TRBJ2-7; no definite D call. Germline V gene lookup returns CDR1 SGHRS and CDR2 YFSETQ. With 0 bases removed from V and 4 bases from J, the gap between germline ends came to 8 bases. The CDR3 totals 13 residues. The chain's CDR3 is CASSLAKGYEQYF. Written as DNA, the CDR3 is TGCGCCAGCAGCTTGGCCAAAGGTTACGAGCAGTACTTC.